This T cell receptor (beta chain) was retrieved from a study of cytomegalovirus exposure and HLA in healthy donors. The junction had 11 bases not matched to a gene; V was cut back by 5 bases and J by 9 bases. Germline CDR1 is SGHRS and CDR2 is YFSETQ. CDR3 length equals 15 residues. TCRdb's table, derived via immunoSEQ multiplex PCR, lists solely in-frame clones and lacks some. The data show some 170,000 clones, around 92% seen once. Sequencing used PBMCs. The sequence was obtained from a woman aged 18-29 years in good health and CMV-seropositive. The chain uses TRBV5-1 and TRBJ2-1; 10 bases fit TRBD2. This CDR3 reads CASRTELAGEGEQFF. Written as DNA, the CDR3 is TGCGCCAGCAGGACCGAGCTAGCGGGAGAGGGTGAGCAGTTCTTC. Variable domain in full (rest from reference TRBV5-1 and TRBJ2-1): KAGVTQTPRYLIKTRGQQVTLSCSPISGHRSVSWYQQTPGQGLQFLFEYFSETQRNKGNFPGRFSGRQFSNSRSEMNVSTLELGDSALYLCASRTELAGEGEQFFGPGTRLTVL.